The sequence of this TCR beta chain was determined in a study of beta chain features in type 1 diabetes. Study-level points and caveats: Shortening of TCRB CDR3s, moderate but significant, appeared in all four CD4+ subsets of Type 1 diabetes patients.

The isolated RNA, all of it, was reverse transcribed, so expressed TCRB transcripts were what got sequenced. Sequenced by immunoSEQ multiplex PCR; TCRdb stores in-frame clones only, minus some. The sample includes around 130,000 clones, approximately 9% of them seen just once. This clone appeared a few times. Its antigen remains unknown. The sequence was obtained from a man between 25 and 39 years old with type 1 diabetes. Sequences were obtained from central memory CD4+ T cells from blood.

The CDR3 DNA reads TGTGCCAGCAGCGTAGCGGCAGGGGGGTCTGGTACGCAGTATTTT. Protein sequence: CASSVAAGGSGTQYF. V and J are TRBV9 and TRBJ2-3; tentatively, D is TRBD1 (7 bases). Trimming removed 0 bases from V and 8 bases from J, with 16 bases in between. Germline V lookup: CDR1 SGDLS, CDR2 YYNGEE. There are 15 residues in the CDR3.